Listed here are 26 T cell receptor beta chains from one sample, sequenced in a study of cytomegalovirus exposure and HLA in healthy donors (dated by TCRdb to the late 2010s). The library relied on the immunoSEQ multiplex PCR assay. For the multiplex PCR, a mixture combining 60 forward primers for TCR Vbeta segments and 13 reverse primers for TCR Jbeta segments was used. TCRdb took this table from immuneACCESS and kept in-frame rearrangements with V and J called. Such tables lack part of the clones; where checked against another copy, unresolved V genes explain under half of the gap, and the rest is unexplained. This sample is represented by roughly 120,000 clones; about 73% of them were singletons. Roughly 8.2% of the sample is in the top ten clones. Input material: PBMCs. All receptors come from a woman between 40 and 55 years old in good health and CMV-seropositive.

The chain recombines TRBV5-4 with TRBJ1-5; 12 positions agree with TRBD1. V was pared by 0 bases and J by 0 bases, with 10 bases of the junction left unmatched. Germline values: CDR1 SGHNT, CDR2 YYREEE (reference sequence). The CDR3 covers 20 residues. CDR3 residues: CASSLDYRDRGPYSNQPQHF. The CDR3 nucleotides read TGTGCCAGCAGCTTGGATTATAGGGACAGGGGGCCCTATAGCAATCAGCCCCAGCATTTT.

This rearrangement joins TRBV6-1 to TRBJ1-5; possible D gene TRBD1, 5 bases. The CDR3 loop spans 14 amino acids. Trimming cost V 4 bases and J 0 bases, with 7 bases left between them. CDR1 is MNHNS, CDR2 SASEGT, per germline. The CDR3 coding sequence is TGTGCCAGCAGTGTAGACAGTAGCAATCAGCCCCAGCATTTT. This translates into CASSVDSSNQPQHF.

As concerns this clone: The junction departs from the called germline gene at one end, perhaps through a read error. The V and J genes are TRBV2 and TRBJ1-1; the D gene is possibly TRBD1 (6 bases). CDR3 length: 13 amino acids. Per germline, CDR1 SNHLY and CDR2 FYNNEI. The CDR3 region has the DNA TGTGCCAGCAGCGAAGGGTCAGATCAGGGGGCTTTCTTT. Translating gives CASSEGSDQGAFF.

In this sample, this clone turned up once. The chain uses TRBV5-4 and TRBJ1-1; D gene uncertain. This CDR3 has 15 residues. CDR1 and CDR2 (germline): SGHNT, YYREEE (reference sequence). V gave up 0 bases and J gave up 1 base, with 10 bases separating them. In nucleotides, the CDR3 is TGTGCCAGCAGCTTGGTCGCACAGACGAACACTGAAGCTTTCTTT. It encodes CASSLVAQTNTEAFF. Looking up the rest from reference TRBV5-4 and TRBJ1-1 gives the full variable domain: ETGVTQSPTHLIKTRGQQVTLRCSSQSGHNTVSWYQQALGQGPQFIFQYYREEENGRGNFPPRFSGLQFPNYSSELNVNALELDDSALYLCASSLVAQTNTEAFFGQGTRLTVV.

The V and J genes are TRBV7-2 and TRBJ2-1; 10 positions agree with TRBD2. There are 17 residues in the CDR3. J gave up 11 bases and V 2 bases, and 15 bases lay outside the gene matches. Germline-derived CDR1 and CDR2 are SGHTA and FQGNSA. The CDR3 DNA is TGTGCCAGCAGCTTAATTTGGGATGGGCTAGCGGGGGCCCAGCAGTTCTTC. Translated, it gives CASSLIWDGLAGAQQFF.

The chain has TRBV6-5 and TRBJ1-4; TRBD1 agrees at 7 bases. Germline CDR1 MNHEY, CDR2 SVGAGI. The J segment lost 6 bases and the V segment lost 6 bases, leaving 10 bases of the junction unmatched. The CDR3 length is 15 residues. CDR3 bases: TGTGCCAGCAGCTTAAGGGGGCTAGGGGATGAAAAACTGTTTTTT. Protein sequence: CASSLRGLGDEKLFF.

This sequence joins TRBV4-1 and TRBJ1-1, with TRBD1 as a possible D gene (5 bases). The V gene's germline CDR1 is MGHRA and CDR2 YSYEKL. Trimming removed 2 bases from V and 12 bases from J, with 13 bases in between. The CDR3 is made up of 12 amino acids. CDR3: CASSQTGTRTFF. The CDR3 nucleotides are TGCGCCAGCAGCCAAACCGGGACTAGGACTTTCTTT.

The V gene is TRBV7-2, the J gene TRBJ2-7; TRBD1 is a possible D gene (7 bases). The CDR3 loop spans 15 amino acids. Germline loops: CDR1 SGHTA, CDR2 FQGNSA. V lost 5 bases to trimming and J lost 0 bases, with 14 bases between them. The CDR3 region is CASSRQEGASYEQYF. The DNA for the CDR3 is TGTGCCAGCAGCCGGCAGGAGGGGGCCTCCTACGAGCAGTACTTC. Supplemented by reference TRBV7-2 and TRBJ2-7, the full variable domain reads GAGVSQSPSNKVTEKGKDVELRCDPISGHTALYWYRQSLGQGLEFLIYFQGNSAPDKSGLPSDRFSAERTGGSVSTLTIQRTQQEDSAVYLCASSRQEGASYEQYFGPGTRLTVT.

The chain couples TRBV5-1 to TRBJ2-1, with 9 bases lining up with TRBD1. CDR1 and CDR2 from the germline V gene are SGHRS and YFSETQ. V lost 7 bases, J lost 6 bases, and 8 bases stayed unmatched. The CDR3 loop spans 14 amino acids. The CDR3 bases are TGCGCCAGCGGACCGGGACAGGGCGGCAATGAGCAGTTCTTC. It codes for CASGPGQGGNEQFF.

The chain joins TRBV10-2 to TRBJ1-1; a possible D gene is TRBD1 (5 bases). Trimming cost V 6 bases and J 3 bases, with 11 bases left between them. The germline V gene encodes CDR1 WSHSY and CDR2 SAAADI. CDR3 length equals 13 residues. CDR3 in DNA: TGCGCCAGCAGCGAGGGGCCCTACACTGAAGCTTTCTTT. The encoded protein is CASSEGPYTEAFF.

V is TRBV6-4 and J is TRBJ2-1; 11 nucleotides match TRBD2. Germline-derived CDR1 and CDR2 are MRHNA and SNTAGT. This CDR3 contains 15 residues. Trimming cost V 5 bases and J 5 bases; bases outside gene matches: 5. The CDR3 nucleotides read TGTGCCAGCAGTTCCGGGACTAGCGGAAACAATGAGCAGTTCTTC. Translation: CASSSGTSGNNEQFF.

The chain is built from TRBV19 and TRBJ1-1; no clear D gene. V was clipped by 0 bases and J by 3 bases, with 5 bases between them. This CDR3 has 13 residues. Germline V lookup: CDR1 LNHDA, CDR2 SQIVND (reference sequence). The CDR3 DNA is TGTGCCAGTAGTATAGAGTCTTACACTGAAGCTTTCTTT. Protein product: CASSIESYTEAFF.

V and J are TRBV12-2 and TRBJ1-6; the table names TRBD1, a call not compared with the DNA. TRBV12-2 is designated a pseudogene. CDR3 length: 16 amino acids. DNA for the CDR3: TGTGCAAGTCGTTTTGTTCGGACAGGGTGTGGGGGGCCCCTCCACTTT. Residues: CASRFVRTGCGGPLHF.

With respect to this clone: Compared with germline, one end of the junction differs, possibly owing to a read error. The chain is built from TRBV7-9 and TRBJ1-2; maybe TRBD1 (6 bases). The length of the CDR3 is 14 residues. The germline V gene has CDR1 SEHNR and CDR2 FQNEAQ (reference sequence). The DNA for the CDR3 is TGTGCCAGCAGCGCAACCTCGACAGGATCCTCCCCCAAATTC. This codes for CASSATSTGSSPKF.

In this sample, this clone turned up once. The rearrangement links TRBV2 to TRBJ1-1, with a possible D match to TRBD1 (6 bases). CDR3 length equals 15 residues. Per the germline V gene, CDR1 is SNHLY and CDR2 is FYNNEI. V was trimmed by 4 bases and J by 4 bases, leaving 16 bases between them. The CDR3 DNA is TGTGCCAGCAGTGCCAACTTGGGAGGGGGCACTGAAGCTTTCTTT. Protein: CASSANLGGGTEAFF.

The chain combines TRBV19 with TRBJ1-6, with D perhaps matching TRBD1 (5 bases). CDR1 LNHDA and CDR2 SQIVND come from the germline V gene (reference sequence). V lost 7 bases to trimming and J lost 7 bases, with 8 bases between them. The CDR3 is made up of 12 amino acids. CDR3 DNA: TGTGCCAGTATGGGGCCGAATTCACCCCTCCACTTT. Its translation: CASMGPNSPLHF.

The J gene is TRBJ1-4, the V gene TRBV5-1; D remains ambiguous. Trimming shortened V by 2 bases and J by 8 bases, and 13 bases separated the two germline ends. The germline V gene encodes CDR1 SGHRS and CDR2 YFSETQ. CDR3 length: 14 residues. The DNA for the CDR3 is TGCGCCAGCAGCTTTGGAGCTAAGGAGGAAAAACTGTTTTTT. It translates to CASSFGAKEEKLFF.

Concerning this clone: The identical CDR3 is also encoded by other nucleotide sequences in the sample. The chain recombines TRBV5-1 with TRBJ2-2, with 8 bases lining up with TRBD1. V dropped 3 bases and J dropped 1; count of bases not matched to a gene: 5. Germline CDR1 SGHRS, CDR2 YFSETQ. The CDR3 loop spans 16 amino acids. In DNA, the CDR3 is TGCGCCAGCAGCTCCTCCGGGACAGGGAACACCGGGGAGCTGTTTTTT. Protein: CASSSSGTGNTGELFF. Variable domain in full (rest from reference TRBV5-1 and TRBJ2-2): KAGVTQTPRYLIKTRGQQVTLSCSPISGHRSVSWYQQTPGQGLQFLFEYFSETQRNKGNFPGRFSGRQFSNSRSEMNVSTLELGDSALYLCASSSSGTGNTGELFFGEGSRLTVL.

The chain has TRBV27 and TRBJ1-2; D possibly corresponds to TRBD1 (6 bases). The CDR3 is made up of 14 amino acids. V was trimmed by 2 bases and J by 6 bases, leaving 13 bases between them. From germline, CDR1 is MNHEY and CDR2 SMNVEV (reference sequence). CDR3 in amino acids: CASSLNWGQDGYTF. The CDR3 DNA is TGTGCCAGCAGTTTAAACTGGGGACAAGATGGCTACACCTTC.

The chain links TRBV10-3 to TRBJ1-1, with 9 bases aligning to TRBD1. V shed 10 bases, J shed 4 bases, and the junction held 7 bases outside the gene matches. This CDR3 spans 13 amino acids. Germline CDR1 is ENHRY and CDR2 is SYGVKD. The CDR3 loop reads CASAQGAGTEAFF. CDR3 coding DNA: TGTGCCAGCGCACAGGGGGCTGGCACTGAAGCTTTCTTT.

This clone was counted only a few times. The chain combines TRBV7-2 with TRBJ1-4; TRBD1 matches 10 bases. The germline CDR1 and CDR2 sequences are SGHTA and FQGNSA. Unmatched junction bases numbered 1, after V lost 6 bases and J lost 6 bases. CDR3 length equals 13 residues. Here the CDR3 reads CASRDRGYEKLFF. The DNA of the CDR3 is TGTGCCAGCAGGGACAGGGGGTATGAAAAACTGTTTTTT.

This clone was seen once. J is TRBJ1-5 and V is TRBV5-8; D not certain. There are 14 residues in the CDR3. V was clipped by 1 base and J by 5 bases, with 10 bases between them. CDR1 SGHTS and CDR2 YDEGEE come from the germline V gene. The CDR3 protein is CASSLSGGYQPQHF. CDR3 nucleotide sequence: TGTGCCAGCAGCTTGTCAGGAGGATATCAGCCCCAGCATTTT.

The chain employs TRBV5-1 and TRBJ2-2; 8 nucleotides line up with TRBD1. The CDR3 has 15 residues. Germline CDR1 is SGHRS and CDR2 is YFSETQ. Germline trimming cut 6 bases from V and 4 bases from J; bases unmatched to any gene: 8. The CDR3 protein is CASTFGQGVTGELFF. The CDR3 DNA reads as TGCGCCAGCACCTTCGGACAGGGTGTCACCGGGGAGCTGTTTTTT.

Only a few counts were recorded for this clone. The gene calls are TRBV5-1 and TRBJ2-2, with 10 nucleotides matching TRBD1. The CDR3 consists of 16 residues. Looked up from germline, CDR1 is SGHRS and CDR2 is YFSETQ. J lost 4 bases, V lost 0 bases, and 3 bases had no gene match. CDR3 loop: CASSLGQGAVTGELFF. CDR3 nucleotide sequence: TGCGCCAGCAGCTTGGGACAGGGGGCGGTCACCGGGGAGCTGTTTTTT.

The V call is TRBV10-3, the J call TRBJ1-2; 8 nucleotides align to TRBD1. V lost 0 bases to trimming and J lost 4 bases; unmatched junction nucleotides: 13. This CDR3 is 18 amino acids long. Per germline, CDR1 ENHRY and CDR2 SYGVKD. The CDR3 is CAISESGAGGKTGYGYTF. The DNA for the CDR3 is TGTGCCATCAGTGAGTCCGGGGCAGGGGGCAAGACAGGCTATGGCTACACCTTC.

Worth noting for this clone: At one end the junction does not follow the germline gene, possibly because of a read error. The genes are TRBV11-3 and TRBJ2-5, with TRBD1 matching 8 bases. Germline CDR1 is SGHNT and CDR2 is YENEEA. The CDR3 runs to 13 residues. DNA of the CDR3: TGTGCCAGCAGCATAGACAGGGGACAGACCCAGTACTTC. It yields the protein CASSIDRGQTQYF.